The sequence of this T cell receptor (beta chain) was determined in a study of T-cell reconstitution after alpha-beta-depleted transplantation in children. Whole-study findings and limits: Surviving recipient cells, namely T cells and thymic progenitors, were the source of high day-60 TCRbeta diversity in some patients. Where alpha-beta T cells came from about two months after transplant was reportedly several hundred expanded graft clones. At the one-year point after transplant, T-cell counts and TCRbeta diversity were found to come mostly from T cells that had been newly produced.

The library targeted TCRbeta and was prepared with unique molecular identifiers. Via MiXCR, TCRdb re-called the PCR reads, giving one row per CDR3 protein. This table holds approximately 47,000 distinct CDR3 sequences, roughly half found once. As concerns this clonotype: What it recognizes is unknown.

CDR1 is DFQATT, CDR2 SNEGSKA, per germline (reference sequence). There are 15 residues in the CDR3. V lost 1 base to trimming and J lost 1 base, with 11 bases between them. J is TRBJ2-4 and V is TRBV20-1; D not certain. This TCR derives from a boy younger than two with SCID, due to receive a stem cell transplant. Material: peripheral blood, obtained before TCRalphabeta/CD19-depleted stem cell transplant. The CDR3 loop reads CSARGAQLAKNIQYF. CDR3 in DNA: TGCAGTGCTAGAGGGGCACAGCTGGCCAAAAACATTCAGTACTTC.